This entry describes one T cell receptor beta chain. The entry originates in a study of monozygotic twins with inflammatory bowel disease. TCRdb re-called the 5' RACE reads; one entry per CDR3 protein, DNA not given. The sample holds roughly 160,000 distinct CDR3 sequences. The CDR3 runs 15 residues. Germline V gene data show CDR1 as SGHRS and CDR2 as YFSETQ. The chain is built from TRBV5-1 and TRBJ1-3. The TCR sequence derives from a human donor with ulcerative colitis or Crohn's disease, or a healthy co-twin of an affected twin (not recorded which). The sequenced sample consisted of blood. CDR3 protein: CASRVSPDSGNTIYF.